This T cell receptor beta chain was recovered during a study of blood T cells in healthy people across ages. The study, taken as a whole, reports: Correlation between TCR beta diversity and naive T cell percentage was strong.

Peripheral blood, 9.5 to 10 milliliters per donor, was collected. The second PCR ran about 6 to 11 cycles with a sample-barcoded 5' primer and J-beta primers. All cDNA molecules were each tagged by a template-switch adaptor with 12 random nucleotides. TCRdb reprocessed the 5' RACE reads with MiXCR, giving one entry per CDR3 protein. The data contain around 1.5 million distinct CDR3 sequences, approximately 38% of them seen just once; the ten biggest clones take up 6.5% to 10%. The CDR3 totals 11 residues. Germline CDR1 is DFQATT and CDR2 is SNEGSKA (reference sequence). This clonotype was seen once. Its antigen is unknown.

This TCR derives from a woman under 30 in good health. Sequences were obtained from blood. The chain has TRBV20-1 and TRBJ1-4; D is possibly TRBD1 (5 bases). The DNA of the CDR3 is TGCACTGGAGGGGATAATGAAAAACTGTTTTTT. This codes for CTGGDNEKLFF.